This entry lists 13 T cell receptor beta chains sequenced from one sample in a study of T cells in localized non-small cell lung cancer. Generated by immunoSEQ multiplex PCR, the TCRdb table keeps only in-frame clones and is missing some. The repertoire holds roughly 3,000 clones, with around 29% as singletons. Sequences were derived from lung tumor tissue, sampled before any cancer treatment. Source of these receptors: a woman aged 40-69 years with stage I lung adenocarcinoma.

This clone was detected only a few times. The DNA for the CDR3 is TGTGCCAGCATTACAGGGACTAGCAGAAGTGAGCAGTTCTTC. Its protein is CASITGTSRSEQFF. The chain couples TRBV28 to TRBJ2-1, with TRBD2 matching 9 bases. Looked up from germline, CDR1 is MDHEN and CDR2 is SYDVKM. The V and J ends lost 7 bases and 9 bases, in that order; junction bases with no gene match: 10. The CDR3 has 14 amino acids.

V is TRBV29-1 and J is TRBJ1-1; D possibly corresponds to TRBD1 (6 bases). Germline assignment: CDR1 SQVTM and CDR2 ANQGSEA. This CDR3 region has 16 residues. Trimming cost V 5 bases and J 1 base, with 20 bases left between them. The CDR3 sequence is CSVQSRDTRSNTEAFF. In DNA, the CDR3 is TGCAGCGTTCAATCTAGGGACACGCGATCGAACACTGAAGCTTTCTTT. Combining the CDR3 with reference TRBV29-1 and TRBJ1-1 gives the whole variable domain SAVISQKPSRDICQRGTSLTIQCQVDSQVTMMFWYRQQPGQSLTLIATANQGSEATYESGFVIDKFPISRPNLTFSTLTVSNMSPEDSSIYLCSVQSRDTRSNTEAFFGQGTRLTVV.

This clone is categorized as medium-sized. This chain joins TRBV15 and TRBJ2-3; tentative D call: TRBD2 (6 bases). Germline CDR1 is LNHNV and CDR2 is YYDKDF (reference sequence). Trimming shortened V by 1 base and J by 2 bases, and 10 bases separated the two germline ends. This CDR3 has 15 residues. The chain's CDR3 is CATSRGRGVTDTQYF. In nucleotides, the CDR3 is TGTGCCACCAGCAGAGGGCGGGGAGTCACAGATACGCAGTATTTT.

The CDR3 region is CASSVVPGGPYEQYF. CDR3 DNA: TGTGCCAGCAGCGTAGTTCCAGGGGGGCCCTACGAGCAGTACTTC. The chain links TRBV9 to TRBJ2-7, with D perhaps TRBD1 (7 bases). Germline V lookup: CDR1 SGDLS, CDR2 YYNGEE. Trimming took off 0 bases at V and 2 bases at J, with 12 bases between the two ends. This CDR3 spans 15 amino acids. Full variable domain (missing parts from reference TRBV9 and TRBJ2-7): DSGVTQTPKHLITATGQRVTLRCSPRSGDLSVYWYQQSLDQGLQFLIQYYNGEERAKGNILERFSAQQFPDLHSELNLSSLELGDSALYFCASSVVPGGPYEQYFGPGTRLTVT.

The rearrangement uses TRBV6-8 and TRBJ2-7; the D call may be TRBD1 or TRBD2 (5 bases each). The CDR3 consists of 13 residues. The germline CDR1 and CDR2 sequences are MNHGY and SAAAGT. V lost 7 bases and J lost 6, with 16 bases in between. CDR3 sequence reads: CASNAQQAGEQYF. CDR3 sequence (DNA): TGTGCCAGCAACGCGCAACAGGCGGGCGAGCAGTACTTC.

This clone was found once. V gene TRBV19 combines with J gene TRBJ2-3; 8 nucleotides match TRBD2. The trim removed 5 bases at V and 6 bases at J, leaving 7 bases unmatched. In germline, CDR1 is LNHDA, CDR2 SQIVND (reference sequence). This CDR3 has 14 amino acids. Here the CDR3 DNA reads TGTGCCAGTAGTCCGAGCGGGAGTAGGGATACGCAGTATTTT. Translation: CASSPSGSRDTQYF.

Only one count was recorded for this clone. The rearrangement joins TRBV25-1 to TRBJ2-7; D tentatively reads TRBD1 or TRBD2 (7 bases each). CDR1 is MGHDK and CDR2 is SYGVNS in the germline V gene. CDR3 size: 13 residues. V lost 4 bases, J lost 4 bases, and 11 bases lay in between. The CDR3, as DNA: TGTGCCAGCAGTGTCCAGGGGGGGTACGAGCAGTACTTC. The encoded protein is CASSVQGGYEQYF.

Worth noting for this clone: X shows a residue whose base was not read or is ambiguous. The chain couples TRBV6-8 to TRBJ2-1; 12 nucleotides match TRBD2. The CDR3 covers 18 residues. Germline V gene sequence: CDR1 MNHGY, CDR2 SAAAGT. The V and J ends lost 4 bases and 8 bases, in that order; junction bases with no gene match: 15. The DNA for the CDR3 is TGTGCCAGCAGTTGGGGRACGTCCGGGACTAGCGGGTTCGATGAGCAGTTCTTC. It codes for CASSWXTSGTSGFDEQFF. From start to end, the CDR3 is CASSWGTSGTSGFDEQFF.

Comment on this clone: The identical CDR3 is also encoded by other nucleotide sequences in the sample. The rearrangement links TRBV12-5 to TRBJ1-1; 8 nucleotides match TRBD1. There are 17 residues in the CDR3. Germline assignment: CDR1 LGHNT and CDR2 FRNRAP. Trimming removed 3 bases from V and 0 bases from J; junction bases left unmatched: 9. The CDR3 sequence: CASGFGQGDLMNTEAFF. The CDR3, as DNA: TGTGCTAGTGGTTTTGGACAGGGAGACCTCATGAACACTGAAGCTTTCTTT. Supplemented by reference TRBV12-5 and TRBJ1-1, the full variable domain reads DARVTQTPRHKVTEMGQEVTMRCQPILGHNTVFWYRQTMMQGLELLAYFRNRAPLDDSGMPKDRFSAEMPDATLATLKIQPSEPRDSAVYFCASGFGQGDLMNTEAFFGQGTRLTVV.

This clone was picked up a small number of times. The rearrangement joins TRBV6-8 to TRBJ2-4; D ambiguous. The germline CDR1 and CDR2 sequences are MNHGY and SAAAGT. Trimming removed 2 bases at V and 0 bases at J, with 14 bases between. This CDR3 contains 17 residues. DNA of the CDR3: TGTGCCAGCAGTTACCCAGACAAGTATCTAGCCAAAAACATTCAGTACTTC. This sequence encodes CASSYPDKYLAKNIQYF.

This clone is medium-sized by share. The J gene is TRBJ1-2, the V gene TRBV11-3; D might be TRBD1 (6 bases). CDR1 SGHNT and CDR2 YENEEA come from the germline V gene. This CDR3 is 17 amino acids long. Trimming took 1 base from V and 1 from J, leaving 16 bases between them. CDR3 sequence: CASSLGGAATLNYGYTF. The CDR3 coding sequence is TGTGCCAGCAGCTTAGGGGGGGCTGCCACACTTAACTATGGCTACACCTTC.

CDR3 bases: TGTGCCAGCAGGGGGCCTGCCCGTCACGAGCAGTACTTC. It is translated as CASRGPARHEQYF. The chain employs TRBV9 and TRBJ2-7; tentative D call: TRBD1 (5 bases). The germline V gene encodes CDR1 SGDLS and CDR2 YYNGEE. Trimming removed 5 bases from V and 5 bases from J, with 14 bases in between. The CDR3 spans 13 residues.

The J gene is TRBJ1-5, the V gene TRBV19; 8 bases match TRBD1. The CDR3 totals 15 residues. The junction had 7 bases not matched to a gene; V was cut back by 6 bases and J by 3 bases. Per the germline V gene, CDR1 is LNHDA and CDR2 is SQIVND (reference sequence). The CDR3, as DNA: TGTGCCAGTAGCCAGGACAGGGTGGACAATCAGCCCCAGCATTTT. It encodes CASSQDRVDNQPQHF.